In its sample, the clone carrying this T cell receptor beta chain was seen a few times. The antigen is not known. The germline V and J ends were trimmed by 6 bases and 1 base, with 10 bases remaining between them. This CDR3 comprises 14 residues. Germline V gene sequence: CDR1 KGHSH, CDR2 LQKENI. The repertoire was sequenced with immunoSEQ multiplex PCR; TCRdb's copy has only in-frame clones and lacks some. The table records some 16,000 clones, over 80% of them present only once. Unexposed donor CD4+ T cells date from about 2011-2018, before the COVID-19 pandemic. CD4+ T cells were isolated from the cells after roughly 11 days of culture. Cells permitting, SARS-CoV-2 S/N and four cold-coronavirus spikes were tested on unexposed-donor CD4+ T cells. Cultures held two million PBMCs per well with roughly 10 IU/ml IL-2. This record comes from a study of CD4 T cells in relation to SARS-CoV-2 and coronaviruses. In the study overall: After less than 11 days of antigen culture, PBMC TCR beta CDR3s were sequenced.

The study, taken as a whole, reports: The cross-reactivity analysis covered only spike protein, not other viral proteins.

The chain employs TRBV18 and TRBJ2-1; D gene unclear. The sequence came from a human donor in good health. Input material: CD4+ T cells from PBMCs, cultured in vitro. This CDR3 reads CASSDQRSYNEQFF. The CDR3 DNA sequence: TGTGCCAGCTCCGACCAGAGATCCTACAATGAGCAGTTCTTC.